These 10 T cell receptor beta chains were all obtained from the same sample, sequenced in a study of regulatory and conventional T cells in RAG deficiency. The sorted regulatory T cells were CD4+, CD25-high and CD127-low, with genomic DNA sequenced. Clones were read by immunoSEQ multiplex PCR, and TCRdb kept only the in-frame ones, dropping some. The profile shows about 19,000 clones, about nine tenths of them singletons. These data also formed part of another study, on regulatory T cells. That paper adds: The PCR used 52 TRBV and 13 TRBJ primers.

The sample was Tregs sorted from blood. All receptors come from a human donor in good health.

The chain employs TRBV19 and TRBJ1-1, with a weak D call TRBD1 (6 bases). V shed 7 bases and J shed 3 bases, with 9 bases lying between them. The CDR3 extends over 12 amino acids. Germline lookup yields CDR1 LNHDA and CDR2 SQIVND (reference sequence). The CDR3 loop is CASTQGYTEAFF. The CDR3 nucleotides are TGTGCCAGTACTCAGGGGTACACTGAAGCTTTCTTT.

This chain uses TRBV6-5 with TRBJ2-3, with D perhaps TRBD1 or TRBD2 (5 bases each). CDR3 length: 16 amino acids. Germline assignment: CDR1 MNHEY and CDR2 SVGAGI. Trimming removed 4 bases at V and 0 bases at J, with 14 bases between. The CDR3 protein is CASSLSGSLSTDTQYF. The CDR3 nucleotides are TGTGCCAGCAGTTTATCAGGGAGTTTGAGCACAGATACGCAGTATTTT.

This clone was picked up one time. The V gene is TRBV6-5, the J gene TRBJ2-2; 12 bases are a match to TRBD2. CDR3 length: 15 residues. CDR1 is MNHEY and CDR2 is SVGAGI in the germline V gene. J gave up 5 bases and V 6 bases, and 4 bases lay outside the gene matches. DNA for the CDR3: TGTGCCAGCAGCCAAACTAGCGGGGGGACCGGGGAGCTGTTTTTT. It encodes CASSQTSGGTGELFF.

The genes are TRBV29-1 and TRBJ2-7; 7 nucleotides line up with TRBD2. CDR1 and CDR2 (germline): SQVTM, ANQGSEA. The V and J ends lost 5 bases and 2 bases, in that order; junction bases with no gene match: 6. This CDR3 has 13 amino acids. The CDR3 bases are TGCAGCGTTCGATATGGGACTACCTACGAGCAGTACTTC. It specifies CSVRYGTTYEQYF.

The chain carries TRBV29-1 and TRBJ1-5; D call uncertain. Between the trimmed V and J ends, which lost 6 bases and 3 bases, there was a span of 9 bases. There are 12 residues in the CDR3. Germline V CDR1 and CDR2: SQVTM, ANQGSEA. CDR3 nucleotide sequence: TGCAGCGTAGGAGGTCCCAATCAGCCCCAGCATTTT. Its protein is CSVGGPNQPQHF.

This rearrangement joins TRBV2 to TRBJ2-7, with D unresolved. The CDR3 sequence is 14 residues long. V was pared by 5 bases and J by 0 bases, with 11 bases between. Germline loops: CDR1 SNHLY, CDR2 FYNNEI. CDR3 region: CASSWAGGSYEQYF. The CDR3, as DNA: TGTGCCAGCAGTTGGGCAGGTGGCTCCTACGAGCAGTACTTC.

The chain combines TRBV6-5 with TRBJ1-1; TRBD1 might be the D (5 bases). The CDR3 covers 15 residues. Trimming removed 0 bases at V and 3 bases at J, with 11 bases between. CDR1 is MNHEY and CDR2 is SVGAGI in the germline V gene. CDR3 in amino acids: CASSYSGLTDTEAFF. The CDR3 DNA reads TGTGCCAGCAGTTACTCGGGACTGACGGACACTGAAGCTTTCTTT.

The rearrangement links TRBV18 to TRBJ2-2; the D is unclear. The V end lost 2 bases, the J end lost 3 bases, and 1 base lay between the germline ends. The CDR3 has 12 amino acids. CDR1 and CDR2 (germline): KGHSH, LQKENI. CDR3 DNA sequence: TGTGCCAGCTCACCAGACACCGGGGAGCTGTTTTTT. It specifies CASSPDTGELFF. Variable domain in full (rest from reference TRBV18 and TRBJ2-2): NAGVMQNPRHLVRRRGQEARLRCSPMKGHSHVYWYRQLPEEGLKFMVYLQKENIIDESGMPKERFSAEFPKEGPSILRIQQVVRGDSAAYFCASSPDTGELFFGEGSRLTVL.

The V gene is TRBV6-1, the J gene TRBJ1-2; 8 bases match TRBD1. The J segment lost 4 bases and the V segment lost 2 bases, leaving 6 bases of the junction unmatched. CDR1 and CDR2 (germline): MNHNS, SASEGT. The CDR3 contains 15 residues. CDR3 region: CASSEMVQGAYGYTF. CDR3 DNA sequence: TGTGCCAGCAGTGAAATGGTCCAGGGGGCCTATGGCTACACCTTC.

The chain carries TRBV19 and TRBJ2-1, with D tentatively TRBD2 (5 bases). Trimming pared 3 bases from V and 4 bases from J, leaving 13 bases between. There are 15 residues in the CDR3. In germline, CDR1 is LNHDA, CDR2 SQIVND (reference sequence). The CDR3 DNA reads TGTGCCAGTAGTATCTCTAGCAGGAGGTACAATGAGCAGTTCTTC. As protein: CASSISSRRYNEQFF.